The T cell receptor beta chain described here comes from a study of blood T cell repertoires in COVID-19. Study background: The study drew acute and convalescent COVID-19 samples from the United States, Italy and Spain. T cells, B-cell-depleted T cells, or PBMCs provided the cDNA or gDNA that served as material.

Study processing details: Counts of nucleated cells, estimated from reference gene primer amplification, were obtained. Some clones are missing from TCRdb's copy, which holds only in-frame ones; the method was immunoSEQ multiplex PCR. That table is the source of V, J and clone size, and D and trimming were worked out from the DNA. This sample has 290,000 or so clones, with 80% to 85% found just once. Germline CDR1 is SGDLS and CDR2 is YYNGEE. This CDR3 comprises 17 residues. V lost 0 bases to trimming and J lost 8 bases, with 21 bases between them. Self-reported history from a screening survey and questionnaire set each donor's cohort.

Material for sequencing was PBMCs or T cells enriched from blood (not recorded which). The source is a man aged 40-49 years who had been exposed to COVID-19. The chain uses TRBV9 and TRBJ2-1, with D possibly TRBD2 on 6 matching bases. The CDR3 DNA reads TGTGCCAGCAGCGTAGTAGGTAGCCCGGGAGTAGGGGATGAGCAGTTCTTC. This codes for CASSVVGSPGVGDEQFF.